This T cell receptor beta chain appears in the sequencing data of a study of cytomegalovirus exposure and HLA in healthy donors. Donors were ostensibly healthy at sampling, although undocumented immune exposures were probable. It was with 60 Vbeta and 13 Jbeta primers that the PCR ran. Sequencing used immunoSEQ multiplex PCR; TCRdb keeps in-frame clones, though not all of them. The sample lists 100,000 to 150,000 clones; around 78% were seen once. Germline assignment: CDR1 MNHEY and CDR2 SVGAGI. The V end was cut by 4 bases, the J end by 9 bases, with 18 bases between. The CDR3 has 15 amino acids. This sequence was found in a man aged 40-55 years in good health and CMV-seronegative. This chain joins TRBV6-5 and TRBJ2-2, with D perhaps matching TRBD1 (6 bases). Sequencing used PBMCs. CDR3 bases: TGTGCCAGCAGTTCCTCCGGGACACTGGGGAGGGAGCTGTTTTTT. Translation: CASSSSGTLGRELFF.